Following are 19 T cell receptor beta chains from one sample sequenced in a study of cytomegalovirus exposure and HLA in healthy donors. PCR amplification relied on 60 Vbeta primers (plus 13 Jbeta primers). Profiling relied on immunoSEQ multiplex PCR, and the TCRdb table lists in-frame clones only, not all of them. The table has about 52,000 clones, around 52% seen once. The source material was PBMCs. The receptors here all came from a human donor in good health.

V is TRBV6-5 and J is TRBJ1-5; 7 nucleotides match TRBD1. The CDR3 runs to 14 residues. The V gene's germline CDR1 is MNHEY and CDR2 SVGAGI. Unmatched junction bases numbered 4, after V lost 6 bases and J lost 2 bases. This chain's CDR3 is CASRTQGGNQPQHF. DNA of the CDR3: TGTGCCAGCAGAACTCAGGGGGGCAATCAGCCCCAGCATTTT.

The CDR3, as DNA: TGTGCCAGCAGTCCAACAGGGAGCACAGATACGCAGTATTTT. Its protein is CASSPTGSTDTQYF. J is TRBJ2-3 and V is TRBV7-3, with TRBD1 as a possible D gene (6 bases). V gave up 6 bases and J gave up 0 bases, with 10 bases separating them. Germline V lookup: CDR1 SGHTA, CDR2 FQGTGA. The CDR3 totals 14 residues.

This chain joins TRBV7-3 and TRBJ2-1, with 10 nucleotides matching TRBD2. J lost 0 bases, V lost 2 bases, and 10 bases had no gene match. Germline CDR1 and CDR2: SGHTA and FQGTGA. The CDR3 extends over 19 amino acids. The CDR3 nucleotides read TGTGCCAGCAGCTTATTAGCGGGGGGAACCCAAAGCTCCTACAATGAGCAGTTCTTC. Translated, it gives CASSLLAGGTQSSYNEQFF.

The CDR3 loop is CASSDFSYEQYF. In DNA, the CDR3 is TGTGCCAGCAGTGACTTCTCCTACGAGCAGTACTTC. J is TRBJ2-7 and V is TRBV2, with no clear D. V shed 3 bases and J shed 0 bases, with 3 bases lying between them. Germline V gene data show CDR1 as SNHLY and CDR2 as FYNNEI. This CDR3 comprises 12 residues.

The V and J genes are TRBV7-9 and TRBJ1-2; D perhaps matches TRBD1 (6 bases). The V gene lost 6 bases and the J gene lost 10 bases, with 21 bases spanning the gap. Germline V gene lookup returns CDR1 SEHNR and CDR2 FQNEAQ (reference sequence). The CDR3 runs 14 residues. The CDR3 nucleotides are TGTGCCAGCAGTCAATTCGGGACACCCTTTGACTACACCTTC. Amino acids: CASSQFGTPFDYTF.

This clone was detected once. The V gene is TRBV11-2, the J gene TRBJ2-2; weak D call: TRBD1 (5 bases). This CDR3 region has 16 residues. Germline assignment: CDR1 SGHAT and CDR2 FQNNGV. The V end was cut by 6 bases, the J end by 4 bases, with 18 bases between. The CDR3 DNA reads TGTGCCAGCAGAGTGTGGGGCAGGTCTGGCACCGGGGAGCTGTTTTTT. This encodes CASRVWGRSGTGELFF.

CDR3 nucleotide sequence: TGTGCCAGTAGTATTAGTCGGGGGGGAGCTTTCTTT. Its protein product is CASSISRGGAFF. The rearrangement links TRBV19 to TRBJ1-1; a possible D gene is TRBD1 (5 bases). V lost 3 bases and J 10 bases, leaving 12 bases between the germline ends. Germline V CDR1 and CDR2: LNHDA, SQIVND (reference sequence). This CDR3 contains 12 residues.

V is TRBV30 and J is TRBJ1-5, with D unresolved. Germline lookup yields CDR1 GTSNPN and CDR2 SVGIG (reference sequence). V dropped 4 bases and J dropped 9 bases, with 19 bases sitting between them. The CDR3 has 14 amino acids. CDR3 amino acids: CAWKFPGLARPQHF. As DNA, the CDR3 is TGTGCCTGGAAATTCCCAGGCCTCGCCCGGCCCCAGCATTTT.

The V and J genes are TRBV7-3 and TRBJ1-3; D might be TRBD1 (5 bases). Trimming removed 2 bases from V and 0 bases from J, with 11 bases in between. The CDR3 consists of 16 residues. Germline values: CDR1 SGHTA, CDR2 FQGTGA. CDR3 sequence (DNA): TGTGCCAGCAGCTTATCAGGGACTAGCTCTGGAAACACCATATATTTT. It is translated as CASSLSGTSSGNTIYF.

This clone was seen once. V and J are TRBV27 and TRBJ2-1; 7 positions agree with TRBD2. The CDR3 is 17 residues long. Germline assignment: CDR1 MNHEY and CDR2 SMNVEV (reference sequence). The V gene end was trimmed by 0 bases and the J gene end by 3 bases; junction bases not matched to a gene: 8. Here the CDR3 DNA reads TGTGCCAGCAGTTTATCGTACCGGGACTACCTCTACAATGAGCAGTTCTTC. Its translation: CASSLSYRDYLYNEQFF.

This clone was recorded once. This sequence joins TRBV7-3 and TRBJ1-1; 8 bases fit TRBD1. The CDR3 length is 17 residues. From germline, CDR1 is SGHTA and CDR2 FQGTGA. J gave up 0 bases and V 4 bases, and 10 bases lay outside the gene matches. In nucleotides, the CDR3 is TGTGCCAGCAGCTCAAAAGCAGGGGGCTACGTGAACACTGAAGCTTTCTTT. It is translated as CASSSKAGGYVNTEAFF.

J is TRBJ1-1 and V is TRBV5-5; maybe TRBD1 (5 bases). Germline CDR1 and CDR2: SGHKS and YYEKEE (reference sequence). The CDR3 consists of 15 residues. Trimming stripped 3 bases from V and 6 bases from J, with 18 bases between. DNA of the CDR3: TGTGCCAGCAGCTCCTCGAGGGACTGGATTGCTGAAGCTTTCTTT. It specifies CASSSSRDWIAEAFF.

The rearrangement joins TRBV30 to TRBJ2-7; the D gene is possibly TRBD2 (5 bases). The germline V gene has CDR1 GTSNPN and CDR2 SVGIG (reference sequence). V was pared by 5 bases and J by 1 base, with 15 bases between. The CDR3 length is 14 residues. The CDR3 protein is CAWVRTGSSYEQYF. In nucleotides, the CDR3 is TGTGCCTGGGTACGGACGGGGTCTTCCTACGAGCAGTACTTC.

This chain connects TRBV19 to TRBJ1-1; 9 bases map to TRBD1. V lost 6 bases, J lost 4 bases, and 0 bases stayed unmatched. The CDR3 is 12 residues long. Germline CDR1 reads LNHDA; CDR2 reads SQIVND (reference sequence). The CDR3 sequence is CASRTGGTEAFF. The CDR3 DNA reads as TGTGCCAGTAGGACAGGGGGCACTGAAGCTTTCTTT.

The rearrangement joins TRBV4-1 to TRBJ1-6, with D perhaps matching TRBD1 (6 bases). This CDR3 has 15 amino acids. Trimming shortened V by 0 bases and J by 5 bases, and 8 bases separated the two germline ends. Germline CDR1 reads MGHRA; CDR2 reads YSYEKL. CDR3 amino acids: CASSQDRTDNSPLHF. The CDR3 DNA reads as TGCGCCAGCAGCCAAGACCGGACAGATAATTCACCCCTCCACTTT.

CDR3 in amino acids: CASQEQGANEQFF. In DNA, the CDR3 is TGTGCCAGCCAAGAGCAGGGGGCTAATGAGCAGTTCTTC. This sequence joins TRBV18 and TRBJ2-1, with 8 bases fitting TRBD1. CDR3 length: 13 amino acids. V was clipped by 8 bases and J by 7 bases; unmatched bases: 7. Per germline, CDR1 KGHSH and CDR2 LQKENI.

This clone has more than one count but fewer than ten. The chain joins TRBV18 to TRBJ2-7; 7 bases are shared with TRBD1. The CDR3 has 15 amino acids. The germline V gene encodes CDR1 KGHSH and CDR2 LQKENI. V gave up 4 bases and J gave up 2 bases; unmatched junction bases: 8. The CDR3 sequence is CASSHSGTVTYEQYF. Written as DNA, the CDR3 is TGTGCCAGCTCACACTCCGGGACAGTGACCTACGAGCAGTACTTC.

On this clone itself: A junction end diverges from the germline sequence, so it may reflect a read error. CDR3 region: CAIRPGPGDSPPHF. The CDR3 coding sequence is TGTGCCATCAGACCGGGACCGGGAGATTCACCCCCCCACTTT. The chain joins TRBV10-3 to TRBJ1-6, with D perhaps matching TRBD1 (5 bases). The CDR3 consists of 14 residues. The germline CDR1 and CDR2 sequences are ENHRY and SYGVKD.

This clone was seen more than once but under ten times. This chain connects TRBV27 to TRBJ1-4; no firm D call. The V and J ends lost 6 bases and 0 bases respectively, with 11 bases between them. The CDR3 covers 15 residues. CDR1 and CDR2 from the germline V gene are MNHEY and SMNVEV (reference sequence). CDR3 DNA: TGTGCCAGCAGACCAGACACCACAACTAATGAAAAACTGTTTTTT. It encodes CASRPDTTTNEKLFF.